Detailed here is one T cell receptor (beta chain). What it binds is unknown. Sequencing libraries for TCR beta were prepared with iRepertoire HTBI primers and Arm-PCR of CDR3 regions. TCRdb reanalysed the multiplex PCR reads using MiXCR and keeps one entry per CDR3 protein. The table lists around 430,000 distinct CDR3 sequences, less than 25% of them singletons. This CDR3 spans 18 amino acids. V lost 2 bases and J lost 5; bases outside the gene matches: 12. Germline CDR1 and CDR2: SGHDT and YYEEEE. This record belongs to a study of regulatory T cells in long-lasting Graves disease. For the study at large: Over 5 years on antithyroid drugs plus positive TSH receptor antibodies marked Graves' disease as persistent. General observations from the study: Newly diagnosed Graves' patients exceeded persistent ones in TCR diversity. TRBV28 was favored in persistent disease, as were TRBJ1-2 and TRBJ2-5.

The time point: persistent/refractory GD, antithyroid drugs over 5 years with positive TRAb. PBMC-derived RNA was used for the TCR library. An endocrinology department in Xi'an, China, supplied the patients. The sequence was collected from a female donor with Graves disease. This sample comprised peripheral blood mononuclear cells (PBMCs), obtained when the disease was refractory, from a patient treated with antithyroid drugs. The gene calls are TRBV5-6 and TRBJ2-5, with 13 bases identical to TRBD2. DNA for the CDR3: TGTGCCAGCAGCTTCGGGGTATGGACTAGCGGGAGCTATGAGACCCAGTACTTC. Residues: CASSFGVWTSGSYETQYF.